This T cell receptor (beta chain) was sequenced during a study of cytomegalovirus exposure and HLA in healthy donors listed by TCRdb under 2017. General notes on the study: In an earlier analysis of under 600 of the donors, 276 Gb of sequence data and 95 million to 130 million unique TCR beta sequences from 150 million to 200 million T cells were reported. Every discovery cohort repertoire had been produced on one sequencing platform. The study aimed to test whether cataloging public T cell receptors could reveal signatures of past pathogen exposure. A later genetic analysis took genome-wide SNP genotypes for about three fifths of the roughly 670 donors and used that subset as a discovery cohort. Roughly 5 DR-DQ haplotypes were handled as single units for association and clustering, since linkage in the cohort was strong. An early release that covered about 600 HLA-typed donors contained approximately 320 gigabases of sequencing data and roughly 84 million unique TCR sequences. To study patterns of TCR occurrence, a later analysis re-analyzed previously published TCR beta repertoires from 650 to 750 donors and added high-resolution HLA genotyping. Class I and class II HLA loci were covered by the typing at four-digit resolution. In an earlier analysis of more than 550 of the donors, high-throughput TCR beta sequencing was used to judge whether each TCR beta V gene segment behaved as functional or pseudogenic. Rather than using new phenotypic data, the later analysis identified candidate immune exposures from TCR beta sequences and from how often those sequences occurred across donors. On average, over 200,000 unique TCR beta nucleotide sequences were sequenced per donor among about 400 genotyped donors of the cohort, with 15% to 20% of those sequences being non-productive. The study profiled the T cell repertoires of approximately 700 subjects by immunosequencing and related them to cytomegalovirus serostatus. To predict cytomegalovirus infection status, the study brought together high-throughput TCR immunosequencing, statistical association of individual TCRs with disease status, and machine learning. Of the approximately 400 genotyped donors, around 81% fell in the genetic ancestry cluster associated with self-reported Caucasian donors. A separate validation cohort of about 110 different subjects was used in addition to the approximately 640-subject first cohort. Donor age, sex, ethnicity and CMV serostatus were collected together with the repertoire data. The number of donors typed differed by locus, with roughly 629-640 for A, B, C, DRB1 and DQB1, about 500 for DQA1, over 600 for DPA1, and approximately 470 for DPB1.

To note about this clone: Its antigen specificity is not known. Base quality data are lacking; no much larger clone is found one base away.

The cohort consisted of 600 to 750 healthy bone marrow donors. At the time of sampling, every cohort member was nominally healthy, though immune exposures that went unrecorded were likely present. The donor was CMV seronegative and was included in the group of around 320 seronegative cohort members. Every donor gave a peripheral blood sample, and the peripheral blood mononuclear cells from that sample were used for TCR beta sequencing. Genomic DNA extraction from the blood cell samples was performed with the Qiagen DNeasy Blood Extraction Kit. The full study reports these points: A later analysis found that HLA-associated TCR beta chains were more clonally expanded and had lower generation probabilities than equally common non-associated chains. When HLA alleles, especially DR and DQ, strongly co-occurred, attributing TCR associations to individual alleles was difficult. In a later analysis, some 18,000 TCR beta sequences were associated with specific HLA alleles at a false discovery rate of 0.05. The only immune exposure information available for the cohort was CMV serostatus. This cohort had only TCR beta chains sequenced, and the lack of alpha or paired-chain data limited which features could be detected. Most TCR sequences were seen in very few donors, while some public TCRs were found in many individuals. A few of the identified cytomegalovirus-associated TCR beta chains were confirmed in vitro to be specific for cytomegalovirus antigens. Linkage disequilibrium might explain the correlated functional status among segregating V segments, but an unknown experimental factor could not be ruled out. According to a later genetic analysis, donors in an Asian-associated ancestry cluster had fewer N-insertions in productive TCRs than the approximately 670-donor mean. A further reported finding was that TCR beta sequences accurately predicted the HLA-A and HLA-B alleles for most subjects in the first cohort. The study listed approximately 150 TCR beta chains as associated with cytomegalovirus. A cluster of highly shared sequence variants was judged likely to be a technical artifact of the sequencing pipeline. In a later analysis, the rate of TCR association differed among HLA loci, with DRB1 alleles having the most associated TCRs and HLA-C alleles having the fewest. The presence/absence analyses assumed that sequencing depth was roughly uniform across donors, and that assumption may not be true. Fewer than 20 rarely observed V segments, including chromosome 9 orphons, were excluded from the earlier analysis of about 500 of the donors because counts were too low. V-gene and J-gene trimming of TCR beta chains was associated with a missense DCLRE1C variant in a later genetic analysis, and the association was replicated in an independent cohort. It was suggested by the authors that the approach could potentially be generalized to other disease states and immunological phenotypes. The 87-base-pair reads could not distinguish some IMGT-functional V segments, including TRBV6-2 and TRBV6-3, so those segments were excluded. In an earlier analysis of several hundred of the donors, most TCR beta V segments were observed in productive rearrangements about 87% or about 30% of the time, broadly matching IMGT annotations. Most CMV-associated TCR beta chains appeared to be HLA-restricted in a later analysis, and the HLA associations seemed to be driven largely by CMV exposure. The classifier was reported to diagnose cytomegalovirus status with high specificity and sensitivity in both the original and validation cohorts. Because HLA typing was missing for some donors at each locus, association tests included only the typed subset. According to a later analysis, parvovirus B19, influenza, CMV and Epstein-Barr virus appeared linked to several top co-occurrence clusters.

The method was the immunoSEQ multiplex PCR assay. For the multiplex PCR, a mixture combining 60 forward primers for TCR Vbeta segments and 13 reverse primers for TCR Jbeta segments was used. A multiplex PCR assay on genomic DNA amplified the CDR3 region of rearranged TCR beta genes. The Illumina HiSeq System was used to sequence the amplified TCR beta libraries as 87-base-pair reads. The paper's data handling went like this. A later analysis tallied some 79 million unique TCR beta chains across the 640 or so repertoires, and some 12 million of those chains were shared by two or more donors. Raw reads were error-corrected and collapsed into unique sequences with a nearest-neighbor algorithm that merged closely related sequences to remove PCR and sequencing errors. To assign V, D and J gene segments, CDR3 sequences were aligned to IMGT reference sequences. For a sequence to be retained, a match of at least six nucleotides was required to both a V gene segment and a J gene segment. Rearrangements were classified as productive when the CDR3 lacked stop codons and remained in frame with V and J, and all other rearrangements were classified as non-productive. Following IMGT convention, CDR3 was defined as the stretch from the second conserved V-encoded cysteine to the conserved J-encoded phenylalanine. In an earlier analysis of 587 of the donors, sequences lacking an unambiguous match to a single V gene segment were excluded. In an earlier analysis of several hundred of the donors, V segments were called functional above 56.7% productive rearrangements and were called segregating when the between-donor standard deviation exceeded 5%. A statistical classification framework was developed to diagnose cytomegalovirus status using the catalog of TCR beta chain sequences. V and J gene assignment, in a later analysis, came from comparing TCR nucleotide sequences with IMGT/GENE-DB human TR gene sequences. A later analysis assigned CDR3 sequences and most-parsimonious VDJ recombination scenarios with the TCRdist pipeline. In a later analysis, every TCR beta chain was defined by the combination of its CDR3 amino acid sequence and its V-gene family, and reads without a unique V-gene family were dropped. As a way to deal with suspected cross-contamination and a sequencing artifact, a later analysis dropped nearly 600 nucleotide sequences that were highly shared and had low generation probability. In a later analysis, a clonal expansion index for each public chain was calculated from normalized within-repertoire ranks of inferred template counts. A later analysis computed generation probabilities with a VDJ recombination model fitted to out-of-frame rearrangements, and checked the results against IGoR. In a later analysis, hypergeometric tests were used to score TCR-TCR, TCR-HLA and TCR-CMV co-occurrence, with a repertoire-size bias correction applied to TCR pairs. In a later analysis, false discovery rates were estimated by permuting HLA or CMV assignments 20 times. In a later analysis, co-occurring TCRs were grouped using DBSCAN, with TCRdist sequence similarity added in when clustering inside HLA-allele-positive subsets. For co-occurrence clustering, repertoires with fewer than 30,000 or more than 120,000 public chains were excluded, along with a handful of repertoires with anomalous nucleotide sharing. TCRdb took this table from immuneACCESS and kept in-frame rearrangements with V and J called. Such tables lack part of the clones; where checked against another copy, unresolved V genes explain under half of the gap, and the rest is unexplained. V and J calls and clone size are as listed in that table; D and trimming were resolved from the DNA. The sample table lists approximately 170,000 clones, almost 80% of them with a count of one. Of the sample, approximately 1.5% is held by the ten largest clones.

V loses 2 bases, J loses 7 bases, and the germline ends lie 6 bases apart. The CDR3 runs 13 amino acids, cysteine and phenylalanine included. Only the CDR3 portion is preserved as DNA: 39 bases, with reading frame beginning at the first base. The germline V gene specifies WSHSY as CDR1 and SAAADI as CDR2. The receptor chain draws on TRBV10-2 and TRBJ1-6, with the D gene uncertain. The sequenced material came from PBMCs. The receptor comes from a woman aged 18-30 years in good health and CMV-seronegative. The CDR3 protein sequence reads: CASSELENSPLHF. The sequence in DNA is TGCGCCAGCAGTGAGCTTGAGAATTCACCCCTCCACTTT.